This T cell receptor beta chain is from a study of cytomegalovirus exposure and HLA in healthy donors. The CDR3 is 14 residues long. CDR1 is SGHAT and CDR2 is FQDESV in the germline V gene (reference sequence). J gave up 9 bases and V 5 bases, and 13 bases lay outside the gene matches. The PCR made use of 60 Vbeta and 13 Jbeta primers. Some clones are missing from TCRdb's copy, which holds only in-frame ones; the method was immunoSEQ multiplex PCR. Found here are 120,000 or so clones, roughly a tenth of them singletons; the top ten hold around 5%. Concerning this clone: The antigen is unknown.

Notes on the study in general: Reports state that TCR beta sequences accurately predicted most subjects' HLA-A and HLA-B alleles.

What was sequenced was PBMCs. The chain recombines TRBV11-1 with TRBJ2-7; the match to TRBD1 covers 7 bases. This clonotype was obtained from a woman aged 18-29 years in good health and CMV-seropositive. In DNA, the CDR3 is TGTGCCAGCAGCGCCCAGACAGGGTCGGACGGGCAGTACTTC. Encoded protein: CASSAQTGSDGQYF.